The 8 T cell receptor beta chains listed next were all sequenced from one sample in a study of cytomegalovirus exposure and HLA in healthy donors. TCRdb's table, derived via immunoSEQ multiplex PCR, lists solely in-frame clones and lacks some. The table includes approximately 59,000 clones, about 91% detected once. The sequenced sample consisted of PBMCs. The source is a man aged 18 to 29 in good health and CMV-seropositive.

The J gene is TRBJ2-2, the V gene TRBV5-6; 7 bases align to TRBD1. The CDR3 totals 19 residues. The V gene end was trimmed by 6 bases and the J gene end by 2 bases; junction bases not matched to a gene: 19. The germline gives CDR1 SGHDT, CDR2 YYEEEE. Written as DNA, the CDR3 is TGTGCCAGCAACAGGGACGGGACAGATTTTCTCGAAAACACCGGGGAGCTGTTTTTT. Protein product: CASNRDGTDFLENTGELFF.

V is TRBV19 and J is TRBJ2-2, with D tentatively TRBD2 (6 bases). The V gene lost 3 bases and the J gene lost 4 bases, with 12 bases spanning the gap. The V gene's germline CDR1 is LNHDA and CDR2 SQIVND (reference sequence). This CDR3 is 15 amino acids long. The CDR3 sequence is CASSIGGAPTGELFF. As DNA, the CDR3 is TGTGCCAGTAGTATTGGAGGGGCGCCCACCGGGGAGCTGTTTTTT.

This rearrangement joins TRBV28 to TRBJ2-1; no reliable D call. This CDR3 region has 15 residues. Germline V gene lookup returns CDR1 MDHEN and CDR2 SYDVKM. Between the trimmed V and J ends, which lost 7 bases and 2 bases, there was a span of 15 bases. DNA of the CDR3: TGTGCCAGCACTCTATGGGCAGGTACCTACAATGAGCAGTTCTTC. This encodes CASTLWAGTYNEQFF.

V and J are TRBV5-1 and TRBJ2-6; D is undetermined. V lost 4 bases to trimming and J lost 0 bases, with 5 bases between them. Germline V lookup: CDR1 SGHRS, CDR2 YFSETQ. CDR3 length equals 14 residues. This CDR3 reads CASSLGSGANVLTF. Here the CDR3 DNA reads TGCGCCAGCAGCCTAGGCTCTGGGGCCAACGTCCTGACTTTC.

A single count supports this clone. Other DNA variants within this sample encode the same CDR3. V and J are TRBV9 and TRBJ2-7; 10 bases agree with TRBD2. CDR1 is SGDLS, CDR2 YYNGEE, per germline. With V trimmed by 0 bases and J by 4 bases, 1 base remained unmatched. The CDR3 contains 14 residues. CDR3 loop: CASSVASGSYEQYF. DNA for the CDR3: TGTGCCAGCAGCGTAGCTAGCGGGAGTTACGAGCAGTACTTC.

The genes are TRBV20-1 and TRBJ2-1, with D uncertain. The germline gives CDR1 DFQATT, CDR2 SNEGSKA (reference sequence). Trimming stripped 3 bases from V and 10 bases from J, with 10 bases between. CDR3 length equals 11 residues. In DNA, the CDR3 is TGCAGTGCTAGTCACGACGGGGAGCAGTTCTTC. Translation: CSASHDGEQFF.

In this sample, this clone turned up once. This chain uses TRBV5-1 with TRBJ2-7; 8 nucleotides align to TRBD2. The length of the CDR3 is 14 residues. Trimming cost V 0 bases and J 1 base; bases outside gene matches: 0. Per germline, CDR1 SGHRS and CDR2 YFSETQ. DNA of the CDR3: TGCGCCAGCAGCTTGGGACTAGCGTCCTACGAGCAGTACTTC. This gives the protein CASSLGLASYEQYF.

The rearrangement joins TRBV28 to TRBJ2-2; D might be TRBD1 (5 bases). The CDR3 is 14 residues long. Germline values: CDR1 MDHEN, CDR2 SYDVKM. V gave up 5 bases and J gave up 1 base, with 8 bases separating them. This CDR3 is CASSATGNTGELFF. For the CDR3, the DNA is TGTGCCAGCAGTGCCACAGGGAACACCGGGGAGCTGTTTTTT.